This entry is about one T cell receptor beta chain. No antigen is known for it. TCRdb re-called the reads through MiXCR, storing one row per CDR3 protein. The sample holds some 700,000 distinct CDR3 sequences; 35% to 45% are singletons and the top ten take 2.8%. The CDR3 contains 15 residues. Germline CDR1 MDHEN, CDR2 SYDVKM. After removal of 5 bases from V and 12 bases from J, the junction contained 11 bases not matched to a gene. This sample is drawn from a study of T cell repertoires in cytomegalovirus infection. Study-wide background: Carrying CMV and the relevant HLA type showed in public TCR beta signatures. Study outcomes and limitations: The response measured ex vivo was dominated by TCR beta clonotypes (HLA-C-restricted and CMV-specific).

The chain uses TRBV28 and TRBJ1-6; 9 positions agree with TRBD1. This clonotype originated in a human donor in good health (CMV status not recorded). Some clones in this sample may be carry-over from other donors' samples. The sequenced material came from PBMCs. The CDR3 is CASSPQTGGTGPLHF. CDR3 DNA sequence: TGTGCCAGCAGTCCCCAAACAGGGGGCACGGGACCCCTCCACTTT.